Listed below are T cell receptor beta chains from one sample, sequenced in a study of cytomegalovirus exposure and HLA in healthy donors. TCRdb's copy holds only in-frame clones and misses some; the assay was immunoSEQ multiplex PCR. The repertoire table contains around 80,000 clones. Material: PBMCs. These receptors were taken from a boy aged 5-17 years in good health and CMV-seronegative. The CDR3 runs from the conserved cysteine through the conserved F or W.

CASSLMRDTEAFF	TRBV7-3	TRBJ1-1
CASTGSYEQYF	TRBV7-2	TRBJ2-7
CASRSQIYGYTF	TRBV2	TRBJ1-2
CSVELQVRITEAFF	TRBV29-1	TRBJ1-1
CASTPRGSGYNEQFF	TRBV5-6	TRBJ2-1
CASSDAGTAKEYEQYF	TRBV25-1	TRBJ2-7
CAWSRPGTGSYNEQFF	TRBV30	TRBJ2-1
CASSQGQGGNIQYF	TRBV18	TRBJ2-4
CASSPDRGLGYTF	TRBV5-4	TRBJ1-2
CASSLNAGLGVQFF	TRBV7-2	TRBJ2-1
CASSPWGERTSGEQETQYF	TRBV5-4	TRBJ2-5
CASSVPGGDWMNTEAFF	TRBV5-6	TRBJ1-1
CASSSRGQSREAFF	TRBV19	TRBJ1-1
CASSLTSGTTDTQYF	TRBV5-1	TRBJ2-3
CSDREGSYGYTF	TRBV29-1	TRBJ1-2
CASSFLGQGQPQHF	TRBV27	TRBJ1-5
CASSPSSGANVLTF	TRBV7-3	TRBJ2-6
CASSQTGLRNTGELFF	TRBV4-1	TRBJ2-2
CASSEENSGSRETQYF	TRBV6-1	TRBJ2-5
CASSEAASSVSTIEQYF	TRBV6-1	TRBJ2-7
CASSETGGRGETQYF	TRBV25-1	TRBJ2-5
CASSIVSFGTDYGYTF	TRBV19	TRBJ1-2
CASSALIRGRLQETQYF	TRBV7-9	TRBJ2-5
CASSSGTSGNEQYF	TRBV27	TRBJ2-7
CASSSTAGVTDTQYF	TRBV7-9	TRBJ2-3
CAGSIRDRMGGYTF	TRBV6-7	TRBJ1-2
CASSRGDTQYF	TRBV19	TRBJ2-3
CASSLLAGVDSEQFF	TRBV4-2	TRBJ2-1
CASSRGLEGTEAFF	TRBV2	TRBJ1-1
CASWRGQTEAFF	TRBV19	TRBJ1-1
CASSGSGNSYNEQFF	TRBV13	TRBJ2-1
CASSPASGDNEQFF	TRBV18	TRBJ2-1
CASSDLSGYEQYF	TRBV25-1	TRBJ2-7
CASTEEQSSGNTIYF	TRBV6-1	TRBJ1-3
CASRPGENYGYTF	TRBV6-1	TRBJ1-2
CASSVPLSGANVLTF	TRBV7-9	TRBJ2-6
CASSSGTGNYNEQFF	TRBV5-1	TRBJ2-1
CASTLRDTEAFF	TRBV6-1	TRBJ1-1
CAFRGYNEQFF	TRBV30	TRBJ2-1
CASRDRGRQPQHF	TRBV2	TRBJ1-5
CASSAGQGAYGYTF	TRBV5-1	TRBJ1-2
CASSSLQGGYGYTF	TRBV27	TRBJ1-2